Sequencing of this T cell receptor beta chain was carried out in a study of T-cell memory formation after mild COVID-19. Whole-study findings and limits: CD4+ bias marked clones expanding day 15 to 37, unlike balanced contracting clones. CD4+ clones that contracted lay mainly in CM and EM; CD8+ ones lay in EMRA.

TCRdb re-called the 5' RACE reads with MiXCR, one entry per CDR3 protein. Here the sample spans 150,000 or so distinct CDR3 sequences, about 23% being singletons. As to this clonotype: Its specificity is unknown.

This TCR derives from an adult woman who had mild COVID-19 (a few samples of this study predate the infection). Cell type and time point are not known. Sequencing was performed on PBMCs or a T cell subset sorted from them (not recorded which).

CDR3 bases: TGTGCCAGCAGCTTAAGGCAGGGTCGCGAGCAGTACTTC. Translated: CASSLRQGREQYF. V usage is TRBV7-9 and J usage is TRBJ2-7, with a possible D match to TRBD1 (5 bases). The CDR3 spans 13 residues. CDR1 SEHNR and CDR2 FQNEAQ come from the germline V gene (reference sequence). Trimming cost V 2 bases and J 6 bases, with 11 bases left between them.